The rows below give T cell receptor beta chains drawn from one sample of a study of control samples from healthy donors and cancer patients. Here immunoSEQ multiplex PCR was the method, and the copy in TCRdb shows in-frame clones only, minus some. The sample holds some 37,000 clones, approximately 90% seen once. Specimen: blood. The receptors come from a woman aged 45-65 years in good health. Both conserved end residues are part of each CDR3. Each record gives: D gene, J gene, V gene, clone size, CDR3 DNA, CDR3 protein. A D gene is named only where the DNA matches it firmly. Clone size is stated in some rows and not others, as once, few, many or a class when expanded.

TRBD1,TRBJ1-5,TRBV4-1,-,TGCGCCAGCAGCCAAGTCGGGACAGTCCGTAGCAATCAGCCCCAGCATTTT,CASSQVGTVRSNQPQHF
-,TRBJ2-3,TRBV15,-,TGTGCCACCAGCAGAGATCTCCCGGCTAGCTCCTTCACAGATACGCAGTATTTT,CATSRDLPASSFTDTQYF
TRBD1,TRBJ1-6,TRBV9,-,TGTGCCAGCAGCACTGGGACAGGGAGGACACAACCCCTCCACTTT,CASSTGTGRTQPLHF
-,TRBJ1-2,TRBV6-6,-,TGTGCCAGCAGTTACGGCCCACTACAGGTCCTCCTTGGCTACACCTTC,CASSYGPLQVLLGYTF
-,TRBJ2-5,TRBV4-1,-,TGCGCCAGCAGCTTAGGAGGGAACCAAGAGACCCAGTACTTC,CASSLGGNQETQYF
-,TRBJ1-1,TRBV6-5,once,TGTGCCAGCAGTAACAGGGTTTCCGAAGCTTTCTTT,CASSNRVSEAFF
TRBD2,TRBJ2-2,TRBV15,-,TGTGCCACCAGCAGCCGGTGGACTAGCGGAAACACCGGGGAGCTGTTTTTT,CATSSRWTSGNTGELFF
-,TRBJ2-7,TRBV4-1,-,TGCGCCAGCAGCCAAGACCTAGCAACCTTCAGAAGGCAGTACTTC,CASSQDLATFRRQYF
-,TRBJ1-1,TRBV20-1,-,TGCAGTGCTAGTCGAGGAAACATGAACACTGAAGCTTTCTTT,CSASRGNMNTEAFF
TRBD1,TRBJ1-2,TRBV2,-,TGTGCCAGCAGCCAGTCCCTTGACAGGGGCGACTATGGCTACACCTTC,CASSQSLDRGDYGYTF
-,TRBJ2-1,TRBV3-1/TRBV3-2,-,TGTGCCAGCAGCCCAATCTCCTACAATGAGCAGTTCTTC,CASSPISYNEQFF
-,TRBJ1-1,TRBV27,-,TGTGCCAGCAGCTCCGGACAACTATATGAAGCTTTCTTT,CASSSGQLYEAFF
-,TRBJ2-1,TRBV19,-,TGTGCCAGTAGTACCAGACCCCGGGAGCAGTTCTTC,CASSTRPREQFF
TRBD1,TRBJ1-2,TRBV5-8,-,TGTGCCAGCAGCACCGGGACAGGGGATGTCTACACCTTC,CASSTGTGDVYTF
TRBD1,TRBJ1-1,TRBV6-2/TRBV6-3,once,TGTGCCAGCAGTTACCGGGACAGGGGGATTGGTGAAGCTTTCTTT,CASSYRDRGIGEAFF
TRBD1,TRBJ1-6,TRBV30,-,TGTGCCTGGAGGACAGGGCCCATATCCCGGTCACCCCTCCACTTT,CAWRTGPISRSPLHF
TRBD1,TRBJ1-1,TRBV7-3,-,TGTGCCAGCAGCCTTGACAGGGACACTGAAGCTTTCTTT,CASSLDRDTEAFF
TRBD1,TRBJ2-7,TRBV19,-,TGTGCCAGTAGTAGCGATAACAGGGGAGCATCCTACGAGCAGTACTTC,CASSSDNRGASYEQYF
-,TRBJ1-6,TRBV5-8,-,TGTGCCAGCAGCCCCGAGGCCCATTTGCGGTCACCCCTCCACTTT,CASSPEAHLRSPLHF
-,TRBJ2-3,TRBV19,-,TGTGCCAGTAGTATATGTGGGCAAACCACAGATACGCAGTATTTT,CASSICGQTTDTQYF
-,TRBJ2-7,TRBV7-8,-,TGTGCCAGCAGCTTCTCGGTGGCGGCCAGCTCCTACGAGCAGTACTTC,CASSFSVAASSYEQYF
-,TRBJ2-1,TRBV18,-,TGTGCCAGCTCACCAGGGAGTGAGCAGTTCTTC,CASSPGSEQFF
TRBD1,TRBJ1-2,TRBV3-1/TRBV3-2,once,TGTGCCAGCAGCCCAGGGGGACGGTTATATGGCTACACCTTC,CASSPGGRLYGYTF
-,TRBJ1-5,TRBV3-1/TRBV3-2,few,TGTGCCAGCCTCAGCCGGGGTAGGGTCGGACAGCCCCAGCATTTT,CASLSRGRVGQPQHF
-,TRBJ2-3,TRBV4-3,-,TGCGCCAGCAGCCAAGTGTGGGGCAAGAGAGGAGATACGCAGTATTTT,CASSQVWGKRGDTQYF
TRBD1,TRBJ2-7,TRBV9,-,TGTGCCAGCAGCGCGGGACAGGGGGTTTACGAGCAGTACTTC,CASSAGQGVYEQYF
-,TRBJ1-6,TRBV19,few,TGTGCCAGTAGTATATCCGGGGCCCCTTCACCCCTCCACTTT,CASSISGAPSPLHF
-,TRBJ1-1,TRBV2,-,TGTGCCAGCACTGAATCAGGGTTGGGAGCTTTTTTT,CASTESGLGAFF
-,TRBJ2-2,TRBV5-1,-,TGCGCCAGCAGCTCAGAGGGGGCCGGGGAGCTGTTTTTT,CASSSEGAGELFF
-,TRBJ1-2,TRBV6-4,-,TGTGCCAGCAGTGACCGGGGTTTGTCGGGTGGCTACACCTTC,CASSDRGLSGGYTF
-,TRBJ2-3,TRBV11-1,-,TGTGCCAGCAGCGATCTAGGGCGTACGCAGTATTTT,CASSDLGRTQYF
TRBD1,TRBJ1-2,TRBV3-1/TRBV3-2,-,TGTGCCAGCAGCCAAGAGGGGGGACAGGGGGGCGGTGGCTACACCTTC,CASSQEGGQGGGGYTF
-,TRBJ1-1,TRBV11-2,-,TGTGCCAGCAGCTTGGAGAACACTGAAGCTTTCTTT,CASSLENTEAFF
-,TRBJ1-1,TRBV7-9,-,TGTGCCAGCAGTTCAGGGACGGCGAACACTGAAGCTTTCTTT,CASSSGTANTEAFF
-,TRBJ1-1,TRBV19,-,TGTGCCAGTAGCCAGAAACCGAACACTGAAGCTTTCTTT,CASSQKPNTEAFF
-,TRBJ2-2,TRBV27,-,TGTGCCAGCAGTTTAATGCCCCCCGAACGACCGAACACCGGGGAGCTGTTTTTT,CASSLMPPERPNTGELFF
-,TRBJ1-5,TRBV7-2,-,TGTGCCAGCAGCACCCGACAAGCGCAAAATCAGCCCCAGCATTTT,CASSTRQAQNQPQHF
TRBD1,TRBJ1-1,TRBV19,-,TGTGCCAGTAGTAACTCCGGGACAGGGAACACTGAAGCTTTCTTT,CASSNSGTGNTEAFF
-,TRBJ2-7,TRBV6-6,-,TGTGCCAGCAGTTACTCGAACAGGGCCGCCTACGAGCAGTACTTC,CASSYSNRAAYEQYF
-,TRBJ1-6,TRBV3-1/TRBV3-2,-,TGTGCCAGCAGCCCCCTAGGGACTGTGGGGTTTCCCCTCCACTTT,CASSPLGTVGFPLHF
-,TRBJ1-1,TRBV28,-,TGTGCCAGCAGTTTATTAACTACTGAAGCTTTCTTT,CASSLLTTEAFF
TRBD1,TRBJ1-2,TRBV6-1,-,TGTGCCAGCAGTGAGGGACAGGGAAACTATGGCTACACCTTC,CASSEGQGNYGYTF
-,TRBJ1-2,TRBV2,-,TGTGCCAGCAGTGCATCCCGTGAAAGAGGCTACACCTTC,CASSASRERGYTF
-,TRBJ1-4,TRBV5-1,-,TGCGCCAGCAGCGGACCTGCAACTAATGAAAAACTGTTTTTT,CASSGPATNEKLFF
-,TRBJ1-2,TRBV7-3,-,TGTGCCAGCAGCTTAACTCCCAGACTGGAGGGCGGCTACACCTTC,CASSLTPRLEGGYTF
-,TRBJ1-2,TRBV5-6,-,TGTGCCAGCAGCTTGGGAGGGTTCCGGTACTATGGCTACACCTTC,CASSLGGFRYYGYTF
-,TRBJ1-5,TRBV19,few,TGTGCCAGTAGGTTAGCGAATCAGCCCCAGCATTTT,CASRLANQPQHF
-,TRBJ1-5,TRBV19,few,TGTGCCAGTAGTATAGGGAGTCGAGGGAATCGTAATCAGCCCCAGCATTTT,CASSIGSRGNRNQPQHF
-,TRBJ1-1,TRBV7-9,once,TGTGCCAGCAGCCCGGGCCAGAATGGGGCTTTCTTT,CASSPGQNGAFF
-,TRBJ1-1,TRBV7-8,-,TGTGCCAGCAGCTTACAGGGACATGAAGCTTTCTTT,CASSLQGHEAFF
-,TRBJ2-6,TRBV5-1,once,TGCGCCAGGCGGGGTGGGGGCTCTCCCCCTGGGGCCAACGTCCTGACTTTC,CARRGGGSPPGANVLTF
-,TRBJ2-3,TRBV19,-,TGTGCCAGTAGTATCGTGGACAGCACAGATACGCAGTATTTT,CASSIVDSTDTQYF
TRBD1,TRBJ1-3,TRBV19,-,TGTGCCAGTAGCCAGACAGGGCTACACTCTGGAAACACCATATATTTT,CASSQTGLHSGNTIYF
TRBD1,TRBJ2-2,TRBV14,-,TGTGCCAGCAGCGTACAGGGGGCGCTTGCCGGGGAGCTGTTTTTT,CASSVQGALAGELFF
-,TRBJ1-2,TRBV9,-,TGTGCCAGCAGCGTACTGCAGTCAGTAGCCACTAACTATGGCTACACCTTC,CASSVLQSVATNYGYTF
-,TRBJ2-1,TRBV28,-,TGTGCCAGCAGCCATGGGGGCTACAATGAGCAGTTCTTC,CASSHGGYNEQFF
TRBD2,TRBJ2-1,TRBV7-2,-,TGTGCCAGCAGCTTACCGGGGGGAACGGCCTACAATGAGCAGTTCTTC,CASSLPGGTAYNEQFF